Sequencing of this TCR beta chain was carried out in a study of PD-L1 blockade in urothelial cancer. V lost 1 base to trimming and J lost 5 bases, with 18 bases between them. Germline V gives CDR1 KGHSH, CDR2 LQKENI. This CDR3 is built from 16 residues. Libraries were prepared by immunoSEQ multiplex PCR; TCRdb keeps only in-frame clonotypes and omits some of them. The sample contains fewer than 40,000 clones, 80% to 95% of which appear only once. The chain has TRBV18 and TRBJ2-7; D might be TRBD1 (6 bases). This sample comprised PBMCs, obtained around atezolizumab (anti-PD-L1) treatment. The clonotype originates from a man aged 65 to 85 with urothelial cancer. This chain's CDR3 is CASSPQLQGGDHEQYF. In DNA, the CDR3 is TGTGCCAGCTCACCACAATTACAGGGTGGGGACCACGAGCAGTACTTC.